These 15 T cell receptor beta chains came from one sample sequenced in a study of blood T cell repertoires in COVID-19. This table comes from immunoSEQ multiplex PCR, and its TCRdb copy is limited to in-frame clones, with some not included. The table has 300,000 to 400,000 clones, 86% seen once; the top ten hold around 4.2%. Sequencing input: PBMCs or T cells enriched from blood (not recorded which). All receptors come from a woman between 40 and 50 years old with acute COVID-19.

The chain employs TRBV7-9 and TRBJ1-6; 9 nucleotides align to TRBD1. V lost 3 bases to trimming and J lost 8 bases; unmatched junction nucleotides: 2. Germline CDR1 reads SEHNR; CDR2 reads FQNEAQ (reference sequence). The CDR3 runs to 14 residues. The CDR3 nucleotides read TGTGCCAGCAGCTTTGGACAGGGGCATTCACCCCTCCACTTT. This codes for CASSFGQGHSPLHF.

The J gene is TRBJ1-2, the V gene TRBV5-1, with D perhaps matching TRBD1 (5 bases). V lost 0 bases and J lost 7, with 10 bases in between. Germline lookup yields CDR1 SGHRS and CDR2 YFSETQ. This CDR3 is 13 amino acids long. As DNA, the CDR3 is TGCGCCAGCAGCTTGGAGGCAGGGTTTGGCTACACCTTC. Protein: CASSLEAGFGYTF.

The chain links TRBV5-1 to TRBJ2-3; 11 nucleotides agree with TRBD2. Germline CDR1 reads SGHRS; CDR2 reads YFSETQ. The CDR3 covers 16 residues. J was trimmed by 2 bases and V by 4 bases; bases with no gene match: 6. DNA of the CDR3: TGCGCCAGCAGCCGAGGGACTAGCGGCCTCACAGATACGCAGTATTTT. It specifies CASSRGTSGLTDTQYF.

The rearrangement links TRBV19 to TRBJ1-1, with 10 bases identical to TRBD1. V lost 9 bases, J lost 1 base, and 5 bases stayed unmatched. The CDR3 extends over 14 amino acids. Germline V gives CDR1 LNHDA, CDR2 SQIVND (reference sequence). The CDR3 sequence is CASDRGLKNTEAFF. The CDR3 DNA sequence: TGTGCCAGCGACAGGGGGCTCAAGAACACTGAAGCTTTCTTT.

J is TRBJ1-5 and V is TRBV20-1, with a tentative D call TRBD1 (5 bases). Germline V gives CDR1 DFQATT, CDR2 SNEGSKA (reference sequence). This CDR3 has 15 amino acids. V shed 3 bases and J shed 4 bases, with 16 bases lying between them. CDR3 in amino acids: CSASKRGTGNQPQHF. As DNA, the CDR3 is TGCAGTGCTAGTAAACGGGGGACTGGAAATCAGCCCCAGCATTTT.

Of note for this clone: Other DNA sequences of this sample code for an identical CDR3. V is TRBV7-2 and J is TRBJ2-1, with 12 bases identical to TRBD2. The CDR3 is made up of 15 amino acids. The germline gives CDR1 SGHTA, CDR2 FQGNSA. V lost 5 bases, J lost 4 bases, and 3 bases stayed unmatched. CDR3 in amino acids: CASSKLAGGYNEQFF. CDR3 sequence (DNA): TGTGCCAGCAGCAAACTAGCGGGAGGTTACAATGAGCAGTTCTTC.

The chain links TRBV27 to TRBJ1-5; possibly TRBD1 for D (6 bases). The V gene lost 2 bases and the J gene lost 0 bases, with 17 bases spanning the gap. The CDR3 is made up of 18 amino acids. Germline values: CDR1 MNHEY, CDR2 SMNVEV (reference sequence). The CDR3 DNA follows: TGTGCCAGCAGTTTAGCCGGGGGGCGAATCAATAGCAATCAGCCCCAGCATTTT. This encodes CASSLAGGRINSNQPQHF.

The chain employs TRBV7-3 and TRBJ2-6; weak D call: TRBD1 (8 bases). Per germline, CDR1 SGHTA and CDR2 FQGTGA. This CDR3 has 17 amino acids. V was shortened by 2 bases and J by 3 bases, with 14 bases between the two germline ends. The CDR3 nucleotides are TGTGCCAGCAGCTTAGGACAGGGAGGGTATGGGGCCAACGTCCTGACTTTC. It codes for CASSLGQGGYGANVLTF.

This CDR3 reads CASSIRFQANQPQHF. CDR3 DNA sequence: TGTGCCAGTAGTATCAGGTTCCAGGCCAATCAGCCCCAGCATTTT. V and J are TRBV19 and TRBJ1-5; D is ambiguous. Trimming removed 3 bases at V and 3 bases at J, with 12 bases between. Germline loops: CDR1 LNHDA, CDR2 SQIVND (reference sequence). This CDR3 spans 15 amino acids.

The chain couples TRBV5-4 to TRBJ1-2; D ambiguous. V dropped 4 bases and J dropped 4 bases, with 14 bases sitting between them. There are 14 residues in the CDR3. The germline V gene has CDR1 SGHNT and CDR2 YYREEE (reference sequence). The CDR3 reads CASSDPSGLYGYTF. The DNA for the CDR3 is TGTGCCAGCAGCGACCCGTCAGGACTCTATGGCTACACCTTC. Complete variable domain (other parts from reference TRBV5-4 and TRBJ1-2): ETGVTQSPTHLIKTRGQQVTLRCSSQSGHNTVSWYQQALGQGPQFIFQYYREEENGRGNFPPRFSGLQFPNYSSELNVNALELDDSALYLCASSDPSGLYGYTFGSGTRLTVV.

This chain joins TRBV5-5 and TRBJ2-2, with 9 bases that match TRBD1. This CDR3 contains 19 residues. Losses at the gene ends were 0 bases for V and 3 bases for J; bases not matched to a gene: 12. Germline V gene data show CDR1 as SGHKS and CDR2 as YYEKEE (reference sequence). The CDR3 spells CASSLDPLGQGGYTGELFF. CDR3 nucleotides: TGTGCCAGCAGCTTGGATCCTCTGGGACAGGGAGGATACACCGGGGAGCTGTTTTTT.

The chain recombines TRBV4-1 with TRBJ1-4; 9 bases match TRBD1. V dropped 5 bases and J dropped 7; count of bases not matched to a gene: 14. This CDR3 spans 17 amino acids. The germline V gene encodes CDR1 MGHRA and CDR2 YSYEKL. The CDR3 DNA is TGCGCCAGCAGCGGAACGGAAGGGGGACAGGGAGTTGAAAAACTGTTTTTT. It translates to CASSGTEGGQGVEKLFF.

The chain carries TRBV2 and TRBJ1-5, with 8 bases matching TRBD1. Losses at the gene ends were 7 bases for V and 4 bases for J; bases not matched to a gene: 6. Germline values: CDR1 SNHLY, CDR2 FYNNEI. CDR3 length equals 14 residues. The CDR3 DNA reads as TGTGCCAGCACATGGACAGGGAGAAATCAGCCCCAGCATTTT. This sequence encodes CASTWTGRNQPQHF.

This chain uses TRBV4-3 with TRBJ1-1; D is ambiguous. V was shortened by 0 bases and J by 8 bases, with 16 bases between the two germline ends. Germline CDR1 reads LGHNA; CDR2 reads YSLEER. The CDR3 is 15 amino acids. CDR3 protein: CASSQELRGLSEAFF. The CDR3 DNA follows: TGCGCCAGCAGCCAAGAGTTACGAGGGTTGAGCGAAGCTTTCTTT.

V usage is TRBV4-1 and J usage is TRBJ2-7; D gene uncertain. CDR3 length: 14 residues. CDR1 and CDR2 (germline): MGHRA, YSYEKL. Trimming took 0 bases from V and 0 from J, leaving 6 bases between them. CDR3: CASSQDRGSYEQYF. CDR3 sequence (DNA): TGCGCCAGCAGCCAAGATCGCGGCTCCTACGAGCAGTACTTC.